This T cell receptor beta chain came from a study of Graves' ophthalmopathy and Graves' hyperthyroidism. Study overall: Hyperthyroidism is called stable when no ophthalmopathy develops within 18 months of follow-up. General study points: Most expanded clonotypes in thyroid above 0.001 frequency also showed up in blood.

The CDR3 runs to 13 residues. Trimming took off 4 bases at V and 5 bases at J, with 11 bases between the two ends. Germline lookup yields CDR1 SGHAT and CDR2 FQNNGV. In its sample, this clonotype was seen many times. Antigen specificity is unknown. Included hyperthyroidism patients were aged 18 to 65 and newly diagnosed (under 2 months' duration). Among the exclusions were patients with other autoimmune diseases, uncontrolled infections, pregnancy or lactation. Amplification of TCR beta CDR3 regions used RNA transcripts. RT-PCR with HTBI primers came first, then second-round multiplex PCR. MiXCR, applied by TCRdb to the multiplex PCR reads, yields one record per CDR3 protein. The sample carries over a million distinct CDR3 sequences, 36% recorded once.

This clonotype originated in an adult man with Graves' hyperthyroidism. The chain combines TRBV11-2 with TRBJ2-5; no reliable D call. Sequenced sample: peripheral blood or thyroid tissue (not recorded which). The DNA for the CDR3 is TGTGCCAGCAGCTCTGGTGCGCGGGAGACCCAGTACTTC. This codes for CASSSGARETQYF. Full variable domain (outside the CDR3, taken from reference TRBV11-2 and TRBJ2-5): EAGVAQSPRYKIIEKRQSVAFWCNPISGHATLYWYQQILGQGPKLLIQFQNNGVVDDSQLPKDRFSAERLKGVDSTLKIQPAKLEDSAVYLCASSSGARETQYFGPGTRLLVL.